This T cell receptor (beta chain) derives from a study of blood T cell repertoires in COVID-19. Study details: PBMCs, B-cell-depleted T cells, or T cells were the source of the cDNA or gDNA that made up the material.

The V and J ends lost 4 bases and 7 bases, in that order; junction bases with no gene match: 12. Per germline, CDR1 KGHSH and CDR2 LQKENI. The CDR3 has 15 residues. The method was immunoSEQ multiplex PCR; TCRdb's version includes in-frame clones alone and lacks a portion of them. The data contain some 130,000 clones, roughly 90% of them seen just once; the ten biggest clones take up about 2.5%. Sequencing was carried out using PBMCs or T cells enriched from blood (not recorded which). The chain is built from TRBV18 and TRBJ1-2, with 7 positions matching TRBD1. The clonotype was recovered from a woman aged 45-65 years who had recovered from COVID-19. Written as DNA, the CDR3 is TGTGCCAGCTCACTGGGACAGTTTATCAATCGTGGCTACACCTTC. Translation gives CASSLGQFINRGYTF.